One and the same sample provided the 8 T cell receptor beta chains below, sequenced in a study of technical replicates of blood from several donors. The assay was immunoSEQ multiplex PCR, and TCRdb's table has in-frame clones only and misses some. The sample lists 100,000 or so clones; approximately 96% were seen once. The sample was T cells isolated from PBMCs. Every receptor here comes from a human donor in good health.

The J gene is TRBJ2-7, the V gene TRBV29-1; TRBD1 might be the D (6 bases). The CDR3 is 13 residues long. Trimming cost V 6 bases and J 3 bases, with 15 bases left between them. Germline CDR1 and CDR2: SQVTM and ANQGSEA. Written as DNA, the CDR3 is TGCAGCGTGAGGACAGTAACCAACTACGAGCAGTACTTC. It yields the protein CSVRTVTNYEQYF.

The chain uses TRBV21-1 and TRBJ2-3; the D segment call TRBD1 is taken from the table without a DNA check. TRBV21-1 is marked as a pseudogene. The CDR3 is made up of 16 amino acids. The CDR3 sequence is CASSKKGTGAFDTQYF. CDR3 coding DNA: TGTGCCAGCAGCAAGAAGGGGACAGGGGCCTTCGATACGCAGTATTTT.

CDR3 loop: CASSTKPGSDEQYF. Written as DNA, the CDR3 is TGTGCCAGCAGCACTAAACCGGGTTCCGACGAGCAGTACTTC. This rearrangement joins TRBV21-1 to TRBJ2-7; the D call TRBD2 from the table was never checked on the DNA. TRBV21-1 has pseudogene status. This CDR3 is built from 14 residues.

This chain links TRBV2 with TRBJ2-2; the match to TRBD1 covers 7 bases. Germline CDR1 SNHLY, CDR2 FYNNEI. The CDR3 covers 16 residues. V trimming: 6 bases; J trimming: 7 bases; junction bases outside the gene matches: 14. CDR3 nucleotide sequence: TGTGCCAGCAGCGTATACGACAGGGAAATCGGCGGGGAGCTGTTTTTT. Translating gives CASSVYDREIGGELFF.

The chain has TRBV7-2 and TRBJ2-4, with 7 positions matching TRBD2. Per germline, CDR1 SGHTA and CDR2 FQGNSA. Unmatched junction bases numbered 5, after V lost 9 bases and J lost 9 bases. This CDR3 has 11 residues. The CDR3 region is CASKWGGIQYF. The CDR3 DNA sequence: TGTGCCAGTAAATGGGGGGGCATTCAGTACTTC.

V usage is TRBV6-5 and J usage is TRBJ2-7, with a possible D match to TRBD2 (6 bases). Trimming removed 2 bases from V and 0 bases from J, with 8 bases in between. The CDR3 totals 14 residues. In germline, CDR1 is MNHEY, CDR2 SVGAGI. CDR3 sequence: CASSYTGSSYEQYF. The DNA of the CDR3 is TGTGCCAGCAGTTACACCGGGAGCTCCTACGAGCAGTACTTC.

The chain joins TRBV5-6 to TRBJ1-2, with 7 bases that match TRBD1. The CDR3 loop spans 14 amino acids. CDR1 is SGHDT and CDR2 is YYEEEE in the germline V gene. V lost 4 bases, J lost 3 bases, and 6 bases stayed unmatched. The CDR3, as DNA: TGTGCCAGCAGCCTCACAGGGGCAGACTATGGCTACACCTTC. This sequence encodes CASSLTGADYGYTF.

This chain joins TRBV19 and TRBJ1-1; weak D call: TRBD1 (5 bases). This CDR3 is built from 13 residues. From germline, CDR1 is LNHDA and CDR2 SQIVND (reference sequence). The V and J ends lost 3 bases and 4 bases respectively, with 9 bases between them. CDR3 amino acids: CASSMGGGTEAFF. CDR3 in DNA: TGTGCCAGTAGTATGGGGGGTGGCACTGAAGCTTTCTTT.